This entry features one TCR beta chain sequence. These data belong to a study of T cell changes during pregnancy in multiple sclerosis. TCRdb's copy holds only in-frame clones and misses some; the assay was immunoSEQ multiplex PCR. This sample yields about 110,000 clones, of which 80% to 95% are seen a single time; less than 4% belongs to the top ten. J lost 8 bases, V lost 4 bases, and 6 bases had no gene match. Germline CDR1 is SGHKS and CDR2 is YYEKEE (reference sequence). The CDR3 sequence is 14 residues long. Sequenced material: peripheral blood, taken after pregnancy. This receptor was taken from a female donor with multiple sclerosis, enrolled in a pregnancy study. The chain carries TRBV5-5 and TRBJ1-2; 12 bases align to TRBD1. Written as DNA, the CDR3 is TGTGCCAGCAGCCCCTGGGGACAGGGGGCCGGCTACACCTTC. Protein product: CASSPWGQGAGYTF.